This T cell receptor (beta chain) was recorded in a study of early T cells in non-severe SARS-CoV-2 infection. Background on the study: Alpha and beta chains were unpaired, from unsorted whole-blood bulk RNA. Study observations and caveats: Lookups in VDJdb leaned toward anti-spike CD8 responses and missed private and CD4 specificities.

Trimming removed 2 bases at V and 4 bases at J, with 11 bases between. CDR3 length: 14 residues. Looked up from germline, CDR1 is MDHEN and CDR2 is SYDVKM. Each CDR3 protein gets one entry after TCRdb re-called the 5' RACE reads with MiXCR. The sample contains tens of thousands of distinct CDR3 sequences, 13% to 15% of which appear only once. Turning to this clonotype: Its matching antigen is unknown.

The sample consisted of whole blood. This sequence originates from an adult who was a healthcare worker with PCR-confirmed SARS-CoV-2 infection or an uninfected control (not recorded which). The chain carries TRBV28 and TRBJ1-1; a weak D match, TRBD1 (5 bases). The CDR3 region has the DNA TGTGCCAGCAGTTTAACTGGGGGTGGCACTGAAGCTTTCTTT. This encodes CASSLTGGGTEAFF.